This T cell receptor beta chain originates from a study of T cell responses to AZD1222 COVID-19 vaccine. The protocol was immunoSEQ multiplex PCR, while the TCRdb copy is restricted to in-frame clones and leaves out a portion. The table records fewer than 30,000 clones, about 77% of them present only once. Trimming at V came to 5 bases and at J to 7 bases, leaving 15 bases not matched to a gene. Germline values: CDR1 SGHTA, CDR2 FQGNSA. CDR3 size: 16 residues. This clone showed up just once. The starting material was peripheral blood, obtained on day 0 of AZD1222 vaccination. This sequence originates from an adult in good health. The rearrangement joins TRBV7-2 to TRBJ1-1; the match to TRBD1 covers 8 bases. This CDR3 reads CASSQPEQGARGEAFF. The CDR3, as DNA: TGTGCCAGCAGCCAGCCAGAGCAGGGGGCGCGGGGTGAAGCTTTCTTT.